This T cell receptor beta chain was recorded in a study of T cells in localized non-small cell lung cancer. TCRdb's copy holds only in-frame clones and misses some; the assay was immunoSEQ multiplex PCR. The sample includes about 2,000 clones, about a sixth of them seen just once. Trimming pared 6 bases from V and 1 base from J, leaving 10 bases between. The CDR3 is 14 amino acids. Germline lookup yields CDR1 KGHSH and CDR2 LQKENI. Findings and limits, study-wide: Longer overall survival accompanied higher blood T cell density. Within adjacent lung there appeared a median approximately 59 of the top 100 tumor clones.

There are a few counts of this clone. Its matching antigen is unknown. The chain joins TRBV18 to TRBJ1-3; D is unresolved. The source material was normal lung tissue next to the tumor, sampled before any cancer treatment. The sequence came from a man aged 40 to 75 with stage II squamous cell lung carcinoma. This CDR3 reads CASSVEGSGNTIYF. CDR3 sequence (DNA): TGTGCCAGCTCGGTCGAAGGATCTGGAAACACCATATATTTT.